This TCR beta chain was captured by sequencing in a study of T cell changes during pregnancy in multiple sclerosis. This CDR3 spans 11 amino acids. The germline CDR1 and CDR2 sequences are SEHNR and FQNEAQ (reference sequence). J gave up 14 bases and V 5 bases, and 6 bases lay outside the gene matches. Some clones are missing from TCRdb's copy, which holds only in-frame ones; the method was immunoSEQ multiplex PCR. This repertoire shows about 34,000 clones, 90% found once; its top ten account for over 3.5%. This sequence was found in a female donor with multiple sclerosis, enrolled in a pregnancy study. This chain connects TRBV7-9 to TRBJ1-3; 7 positions match TRBD1. The sample here was CD8+ T cells from peripheral blood mononuclear cells, taken in the second trimester of pregnancy. The CDR3 is CASSTPDRVYF. The CDR3 DNA reads as TGTGCCAGCAGCACCCCTGACAGGGTATATTTT. The full variable domain, in which reference TRBV7-9 and TRBJ1-3 provide the parts outside the CDR3, is DTGVSQNPRHKITKRGQNVTFRCDPISEHNRLYWYRQTLGQGPEFLTYFQNEAQLEKSRLLSDRFSAERPKGSFSTLEIQRTEQGDSAMYLCASSTPDRVYFGEGSWLTVV.